This T cell receptor (beta chain) was identified in a study of beta chain features in type 1 diabetes (dated by TCRdb to between 2017 and 2018). Study-wide context: Patients and healthy donors did not differ in mean age, gender distribution, total cell number or subset yield. The study compared the TCRB repertoires of sorted circulating CD4+ T cell subsets in recently diagnosed type 1 diabetes patients with those in matched healthy donors. Regulatory and stem cell-like memory subsets were obtained from only 8 patients and roughly 8 healthy donors, while naive and central memory subsets were obtained from all 28 donors. A total of roughly 99 million sorted cells were examined across all samples, and the number of cells per subset was strongly correlated with RNA yield.

The High Capacity cDNA Reverse Transcription Kit was used to reverse transcribe all of the isolated RNA, meaning that expressed TCRB transcripts were what got sequenced. Naive, central memory and regulatory T cell samples underwent deep immunoSEQ sequencing, averaging about 3.3 million total reads per sample. Sorted cells were lysed in RLT buffer, and RNA was extracted using DNase-treated RNeasy Micro or Mini kits according to cell number. To prevent cross-contamination, every cell subset was processed on its own, while patient and healthy donor samples were processed together. TCRB sequences were amplified from cDNA with the immunoSEQ multiplex PCR, producing 87-bp fragments spanning the CDR3 region. Sequencing of the amplicons was done on the Illumina HiSeq platform. The paper's data handling went like this. Synthetic template baselines were used to correct PCR bias computationally, reads within Hamming distance 2 were collapsed, and singletons that could not be merged were discarded. Reads were aligned to IMGT to assign V, D and J genes, CDR3 length, and insertions or deletions at six rearrangement sites. Within each subset, clonotype counts were normalized to sorted cell number, and only after that were true diversity and Gini coefficients computed with the tcR R package. Repertoire sharing was quantified using the overlap coefficient calculated on TCRB nucleotide sequences. Out-of-frame TCRB sequences from naive cells were analyzed to stand in for the pre-selection repertoire. TCRdb obtained this table from immuneACCESS and retained in-frame rearrangements with V and J assigned. These tables miss some clones; where compared with another copy, unresolved V genes account for less than half of the shortfall, and the remainder is unexplained. That table gives V, J and clone size, and the DNA gave D and trimming. This sample holds about 620,000 clones; less than 20% were observed only once. About 0.097% of the sample belongs to the ten largest clones.

Here V drops 5 bases and J drops 2 bases, and the junction holds 3 bases not matched to any gene. The CDR3 numbers 15 residues from cysteine through phenylalanine. The only DNA kept is the CDR3, 45 bases in frame from the first base. Based on the germline V gene, the CDR1 and CDR2 sequences are SGHTA and FQGNSA. Each donor gave one peripheral blood draw, roughly 0.12 L on average, collected into heparinised tubes. A BD FACSAria II was used to sort naive, central memory, regulatory and stem cell-like memory CD4+ T cells with a panel that included CD45RO, CCR7, CD25, CD127, CD95 and CD27. A purity above 98% was achieved for all sorted populations. Right away, PBMCs were isolated by Lymphoprep density gradient centrifugation and were stained directly, with no culture step. Samples were stained and sorted in pairs, with one healthy donor and one patient per experiment, so that batch effects were minimized.

The paper as a whole reports these results and caveats: Fewer insertions and more nucleotide deletions at VDJ recombination sites were observed in patients with type 1 diabetes, implying thymic rearrangement abnormalities. In all four CD4+ subsets, TCRB CDR3 length was moderately but significantly shorter in type 1 diabetes patients. Because cDNA was sequenced instead of genomic DNA, activated cells with high expression could be over-represented, although the groups did not differ in activation or CD3 levels. HLA sub-analyses involved small numbers of individuals, so any influence of HLA type on TCRB rearrangement remained unresolved. Naive, central memory and regulatory TCRB repertoires appeared more similar among patients than among healthy donors. Shorter templates might have been favored by PCR, but patient and control samples were amplified and corrected together, so both groups would have been affected equally by any skew.

As concerns this clone: Its binding antigen is unknown. Per-nucleotide qualities are absent, and no much larger clonotype sits a single base away.

Recombination connected TRBV7-2 to TRBJ2-1, and 10 junction bases match TRBD1. Material for sequencing was naive CD4+ T cells from blood. The cell subset or site label for this specimen denotes: true naive CD4+ T cells. The receptor's source is a man aged 18-30 years in good health. Here is the DNA: TGTGCCAGCAGCGCCGGGACAGGGGCCTACAATGAGCAGTTCTTC. This encodes CASSAGTGAYNEQFF.